One sample yielded the 7 T cell receptor beta chains listed below, sequenced in a study of blood T cell repertoires in COVID-19. Assay: immunoSEQ multiplex PCR; the TCRdb copy retains only in-frame clones and omits some. This repertoire shows 200,000 to 250,000 clones, about 80% found once; its top ten account for about 10%. Sequencing was done on a sample of peripheral blood. Receptors were obtained from a man of 80 years or more with acute or convalescent COVID-19.

This sequence joins TRBV7-8 and TRBJ2-2; 14 bases are a match to TRBD2. Looked up from germline, CDR1 is SGHVS and CDR2 is FQNEAQ. V dropped 5 bases and J dropped 7; count of bases not matched to a gene: 15. The CDR3 is 19 amino acids. CDR3 in amino acids: CASSTQAMGLAGDGGELFF. As DNA, the CDR3 is TGTGCCAGCAGCACCCAAGCCATGGGACTAGCGGGAGATGGCGGGGAGCTGTTTTTT. Variable domain in full (rest from reference TRBV7-8 and TRBJ2-2): GAGVSQSPRYKVAKRGQDVALRCDPISGHVSLFWYQQALGQGPEFLTYFQNEAQLDKSGLPSDRFFAERPEGSVSTLKIQRTQQEDSAVYLCASSTQAMGLAGDGGELFFGEGSRLTVL.

The V call is TRBV5-5, the J call TRBJ1-1, with 7 nucleotides matching TRBD1. CDR1 is SGHKS, CDR2 YYEKEE, per germline (reference sequence). The trim removed 1 base at V and 5 bases at J, leaving 8 bases unmatched. The CDR3 is 15 amino acids. The CDR3 loop is CASSLSQGVRTEAFF. The CDR3 region has the DNA TGTGCCAGCAGCTTGTCTCAGGGGGTGAGAACTGAAGCTTTCTTT.

This sequence joins TRBV6-2 or TRBV6-3 and TRBJ2-6; the match to TRBD2 covers 8 bases. This CDR3 has 17 amino acids. V was pared by 2 bases and J by 3 bases, with 6 bases of the junction left unmatched. CDR1 and CDR2 from the germline V gene are MNHEY and SVGEGT. The CDR3 DNA follows: TGTGCCAGCAGTTACCTGCGGACTAGCAGTGGGGCCAACGTCCTGACTTTC. Translated, it gives CASSYLRTSSGANVLTF.

The genes are TRBV15 and TRBJ2-3; 7 bases match TRBD2. The CDR3 loop spans 13 amino acids. Germline CDR1 LNHNV, CDR2 YYDKDF (reference sequence). V was pared by 8 bases and J by 2 bases, with 4 bases of the junction left unmatched. The CDR3 region has the DNA TGTGCCACCGGCGGGAGCAACACAGATACGCAGTATTTT. Amino acid sequence: CATGGSNTDTQYF.

This chain connects TRBV19 to TRBJ1-2, with D possibly matching TRBD1 (6 bases). V was trimmed by 5 bases and J by 0 bases, leaving 13 bases between them. This CDR3 region has 15 residues. Per the germline V gene, CDR1 is LNHDA and CDR2 is SQIVND (reference sequence). CDR3 in DNA: TGTGCCAGTAGTTCCCCCAGGGGTTCTAACTATGGCTACACCTTC. It specifies CASSSPRGSNYGYTF.

CDR3 nucleotides: TGTGCCAGTAGTATAGTGGGGGGGTACAATGAGCAGTTCTTC. Protein product: CASSIVGGYNEQFF. The rearrangement joins TRBV19 to TRBJ2-1, with 7 nucleotides matching TRBD2. The germline V gene has CDR1 LNHDA and CDR2 SQIVND (reference sequence). Trimming removed 1 base from V and 4 bases from J; junction bases left unmatched: 1. CDR3 length: 14 residues.

In nucleotides, the CDR3 is TGTGCCAGCAACTTCCTAGCGGGAGCCTCCTACGAGCAGTACTTC. Its protein product is CASNFLAGASYEQYF. The gene calls are TRBV7-2 and TRBJ2-7; 10 nucleotides line up with TRBD2. CDR3 length: 15 residues. CDR1 and CDR2 (germline): SGHTA, FQGNSA. Trimming took 7 bases from V and 0 from J; bases not matched to a gene: 6.